Shown below are 7 T cell receptor beta chains from a single sample sequenced in a study of response to subunit inactivated influenza vaccine. TCRdb re-derived calls from the RT-PCR reads in MiXCR, one entry per CDR3 protein. The sample yields 650,000 to 800,000 distinct CDR3 sequences, 15% to 20% seen once. This specimen consisted of PBMCs from blood, obtained 5 days after vaccination. The receptors were gathered from a man aged 50 to 60 who received an inactivated influenza vaccine.

The chain recombines TRBV6-2 or TRBV6-3 with TRBJ1-5; D might be TRBD1 (5 bases). The CDR3 is made up of 14 amino acids. The V gene's germline CDR1 is MNHEY and CDR2 SVGEGT. Deletions cut 1 base from V and 2 bases from J, with 6 bases between. The CDR3 protein is CASSYWGGNQPQHF. CDR3 sequence (DNA): TGTGCCAGCAGTTACTGGGGGGGCAATCAGCCCCAGCATTTT.

The gene calls are TRBV20-1 and TRBJ2-5; TRBD2 aligns across 7 bases. The CDR3 extends over 15 amino acids. The V gene's germline CDR1 is DFQATT and CDR2 SNEGSKA (reference sequence). The ends lost 3 bases at V and 2 bases at J; junction bases unmatched: 9. DNA for the CDR3: TGCAGTGCTAGTAGGGTCTGGGGGGGACAAGAGACCCAGTACTTC. Its translation: CSASRVWGGQETQYF.

This chain links TRBV12-3 or TRBV12-4 with TRBJ2-2; the match to TRBD2 covers 12 bases. The CDR3 length is 16 residues. J lost 9 bases, V lost 10 bases, and 15 bases had no gene match. Written as DNA, the CDR3 is TGTGCCACCAGCCTTCTAGCGGGAGGGCCCCTACGGGAGCTGTTTTTT. This gives the protein CATSLLAGGPLRELFF.

This clonotype was seen a few times. The chain couples TRBV6-2 or TRBV6-3 to TRBJ1-2, with D possibly TRBD1 on 5 matching bases. The germline V gene encodes CDR1 MNHEY and CDR2 SVGEGT. V shed 0 bases and J shed 8 bases, with 13 bases lying between them. The CDR3 contains 14 residues. The CDR3 reads CASSYSQGFGGYTF. In DNA form, the CDR3 reads TGTGCCAGCAGTTACTCGCAGGGTTTTGGAGGCTACACCTTC.

There are a few counts of this clonotype. The V gene is TRBV20-1, the J gene TRBJ2-1, with D tentatively TRBD2 (6 bases). From germline, CDR1 is DFQATT and CDR2 SNEGSKA (reference sequence). This CDR3 region has 14 residues. Trimming pared 6 bases from V and 0 bases from J, leaving 12 bases between. The CDR3 is CSAIGDSSYNEQFF. The CDR3 nucleotides read TGCAGTGCCATCGGGGACTCCTCCTACAATGAGCAGTTCTTC.

Only a few counts were recorded for this clonotype. V gene TRBV5-8 combines with J gene TRBJ1-5, with 8 nucleotides matching TRBD1. The length of the CDR3 is 15 residues. Germline V gene data show CDR1 as SGHTS and CDR2 as YDEGEE. V lost 4 bases to trimming and J lost 1 base; unmatched junction nucleotides: 4. The CDR3 sequence is CASSIGQGSNQPQHF. The DNA for the CDR3 is TGTGCCAGCAGCATCGGACAGGGAAGCAATCAGCCCCAGCATTTT.

In its sample, this clonotype was seen a few times. The V gene is TRBV5-1, the J gene TRBJ2-2; 8 positions match TRBD1. With 1 base clipped from V and 6 bases from J, the junction kept 11 bases outside the gene matches. The germline gives CDR1 SGHRS, CDR2 YFSETQ. CDR3 length: 17 residues. The CDR3 region has the DNA TGCGCCAGCAGCTTGTGGTCGCAGGGGGCGCGAGCCGGGGAGCTGTTTTTT. This encodes CASSLWSQGARAGELFF. The whole variable domain, filled in from reference TRBV5-1 and TRBJ2-2, reads KAGVTQTPRYLIKTRGQQVTLSCSPISGHRSVSWYQQTPGQGLQFLFEYFSETQRNKGNFPGRFSGRQFSNSRSEMNVSTLELGDSALYLCASSLWSQGARAGELFFGEGSRLTVL.